This entry lists 31 T cell receptor beta chains sequenced from one sample in a study of beta chain features in type 1 diabetes. Their antigens remain unidentified. Study-wide results and limits: Across all four CD4+ subsets, people with type 1 diabetes showed modestly shorter TCRB CDR3s.

Reverse transcription of all isolated RNA meant that expressed TCRB transcripts were sequenced. The assay was immunoSEQ multiplex PCR, and TCRdb's table has in-frame clones only and misses some. The repertoire holds about 240,000 clones, with approximately 14% as singletons. The specimen sequenced was naive CD4+ T cells from blood. The receptors derive from a man in his thirties or forties with type 1 diabetes.

This chain joins TRBV30 and TRBJ2-5, with a weak D call TRBD2 (6 bases). Germline CDR1 reads GTSNPN; CDR2 reads SVGIG (reference sequence). CDR3 length: 10 amino acids. Trimming took off 8 bases at V and 3 bases at J, with 7 bases between the two ends. The CDR3 loop is CATGEETQYF. DNA of the CDR3: TGTGCCACGGGGGAAGAGACCCAGTACTTC.

This clone has only a few counts. The J gene is TRBJ1-4, the V gene TRBV5-1; 9 positions match TRBD1. The V gene's germline CDR1 is SGHRS and CDR2 YFSETQ. The J segment lost 8 bases and the V segment lost 4 bases, leaving 6 bases of the junction unmatched. This CDR3 comprises 14 residues. CDR3 protein: CASSLGQGREKLFF. CDR3 bases: TGCGCCAGCAGCCTCGGACAGGGGCGGGAAAAACTGTTTTTT. Full variable domain (rest looked up from reference TRBV5-1 and TRBJ1-4): KAGVTQTPRYLIKTRGQQVTLSCSPISGHRSVSWYQQTPGQGLQFLFEYFSETQRNKGNFPGRFSGRQFSNSRSEMNVSTLELGDSALYLCASSLGQGREKLFFGSGTQLSVL.

This clone was seen only once. The V call is TRBV5-1, the J call TRBJ1-6; 10 bases line up with TRBD1. V lost 4 bases and J lost 9; bases outside the gene matches: 7. The length of the CDR3 is 15 residues. CDR1 SGHRS and CDR2 YFSETQ come from the germline V gene. The CDR3 here is CASSLGQGMGSPLHF. DNA of the CDR3: TGCGCCAGCAGCCTGGGACAGGGGATGGGTTCACCCCTCCACTTT.

CDR3 loop: CASSAGDRADSGANVLTF. CDR3 DNA sequence: TGTGCCAGCAGCGCCGGGGACAGGGCGGACTCTGGGGCCAACGTCCTGACTTTC. This chain links TRBV9 with TRBJ2-6; TRBD1 agrees at 9 bases. Germline CDR1 and CDR2: SGDLS and YYNGEE. V was clipped by 3 bases and J by 0 bases; unmatched bases: 7. The CDR3 is 18 residues long.

This clone was recorded only once. At the DNA level, this CDR3 is encoded by other sequences in the same sample as well. CDR3 coding DNA: TGTGCCAGCAGTGAACTAGAGACCCAGTACTTC. It encodes CASSELETQYF. The chain has TRBV2 and TRBJ2-5; unclear D gene. The V end was cut by 2 bases, the J end by 4 bases, with 2 bases between. The CDR3 extends over 11 amino acids. CDR1 and CDR2 (germline): SNHLY, FYNNEI.

The chain has TRBV30 and TRBJ2-7; 7 bases are a match to TRBD2. V dropped 3 bases and J dropped 9; count of bases not matched to a gene: 11. Germline V lookup: CDR1 GTSNPN, CDR2 SVGIG (reference sequence). The CDR3 extends over 13 amino acids. This CDR3 reads CAWSLGGFLGQYF. The CDR3 DNA is TGTGCCTGGAGCCTGGGGGGGTTCCTCGGGCAGTACTTC.

This clone has only a few counts. The CDR3 nucleotides read TGTGCCAGCAGTGCCACGGCTAACTATGGCTACACCTTC. Translating gives CASSATANYGYTF. V gene TRBV25-1 combines with J gene TRBJ1-2; D unresolved. The CDR3 contains 13 residues. Trimming cost V 4 bases and J 0 bases, with 6 bases left between them. Per the germline V gene, CDR1 is MGHDK and CDR2 is SYGVNS.

This chain uses TRBV6-5 with TRBJ2-7; D is perhaps TRBD1 (6 bases). V lost 5 bases, J lost 0 bases, and 11 bases lay in between. Per germline, CDR1 MNHEY and CDR2 SVGAGI. This CDR3 contains 14 residues. In nucleotides, the CDR3 is TGTGCCAGCAGTACAGACAGGACCTCCTACGAGCAGTACTTC. Its protein is CASSTDRTSYEQYF.

This clone was seen a handful of times. The V call is TRBV5-4, the J call TRBJ2-7, with a tentative D call TRBD2 (5 bases). Germline V lookup: CDR1 SGHNT, CDR2 YYREEE (reference sequence). Trimming took 3 bases from V and 1 from J, leaving 8 bases between them. This CDR3 comprises 13 residues. CDR3 sequence (DNA): TGTGCCAGCAGCTCCCGGGGTTCCTACGAGCAGTACTTC. This gives the protein CASSSRGSYEQYF.

The DNA of the CDR3 is TGTGCCAGCTCACCGGAGCAGGGACTTAACTATGGCTACACCTTC. Translated, it gives CASSPEQGLNYGYTF. The V call is TRBV18, the J call TRBJ1-2; D is possibly TRBD1 (5 bases). Per germline, CDR1 KGHSH and CDR2 LQKENI. This CDR3 contains 15 residues. The germline V and J ends were trimmed by 3 bases and 1 base, with 12 bases remaining between them.

This chain links TRBV23-1 with TRBJ2-1; 10 nucleotides agree with TRBD2. TRBV23-1 is flagged as an ORF with uncertain function. The CDR3 has 16 amino acids. Trimming removed 3 bases from V and 4 bases from J; junction bases left unmatched: 6. Here the CDR3 reads CASSQPSSGGYNEQFF. CDR3 DNA: TGCGCCAGCAGTCAGCCATCTAGCGGGGGATACAATGAGCAGTTCTTC.

This chain links TRBV6-1 with TRBJ1-2, with D possibly being TRBD1 (5 bases). Germline CDR1 is MNHNS and CDR2 is SASEGT. The CDR3 is 13 residues long. The germline V and J ends were trimmed by 7 bases and 4 bases, with 13 bases remaining between them. As DNA, the CDR3 is TGTGCCAGCACGGGGGTTTTGGTCTATGGCTACACCTTC. Encoded protein: CASTGVLVYGYTF.

The chain recombines TRBV5-6 with TRBJ1-6, with 9 bases identical to TRBD1. The germline CDR1 and CDR2 sequences are SGHDT and YYEEEE. V lost 4 bases and J lost 7; bases outside the gene matches: 3. The CDR3 runs to 14 residues. The CDR3 DNA reads as TGTGCCAGCAGCACAGACAGGGGGAATTCACCCCTCCACTTT. It encodes CASSTDRGNSPLHF. The complete variable domain, with remaining parts taken from reference TRBV5-6 and TRBJ1-6, reads DAGVTQSPTHLIKTRGQQVTLRCSPKSGHDTVSWYQQALGQGPQFIFQYYEEEERQRGNFPDRFSGHQFPNYSSELNVNALLLGDSALYLCASSTDRGNSPLHFGNGTRLTVT.

This clone appeared a few times. The chain couples TRBV7-9 to TRBJ2-2; D ambiguous. CDR1 is SEHNR and CDR2 is FQNEAQ in the germline V gene (reference sequence). The CDR3 is made up of 13 amino acids. The V end lost 6 bases, the J end lost 5 bases, and 10 bases lay between the germline ends. This CDR3 reads CASSSRVTGELFF. CDR3 nucleotides: TGTGCCAGCAGTTCTAGAGTTACCGGGGAGCTGTTTTTT.

This clone was counted a single time. The rearrangement joins TRBV5-1 to TRBJ2-5; 8 bases match TRBD2. With the DNA end fitting TRBJ2-7 better, the J assignment may be wrong. CDR1 SGHRS and CDR2 YFSETQ come from the germline V gene. This CDR3 spans 15 amino acids. CDR3 bases: TGCGCCAGCAGCGTGACTAGCGCGGCAGTAGACGAGCAGTACTTC. As protein: CASSVTSAAVDEQYF.

The rearrangement uses TRBV10-3 and TRBJ2-7, with D possibly matching TRBD1 (5 bases). The CDR3 covers 15 residues. V was trimmed by 0 bases and J by 2 bases, leaving 11 bases between them. The germline V gene encodes CDR1 ENHRY and CDR2 SYGVKD. CDR3 nucleotides: TGTGCCATCAGTGAGTCCAGGGTAATAACCTACGAGCAGTACTTC. Translating gives CAISESRVITYEQYF.

The chain couples TRBV5-4 to TRBJ1-2; D is perhaps TRBD1 (6 bases). The CDR3 sequence is 15 residues long. Germline-derived CDR1 and CDR2 are SGHNT and YYREEE (reference sequence). V lost 4 bases and J lost 1, with 14 bases in between. The CDR3 bases are TGTGCCAGCAGCCTATCGGCAGGGGTTAACTATGGCTACACCTTC. Amino acid sequence: CASSLSAGVNYGYTF.

This clone was observed a handful of times. The chain is built from TRBV6-6 and TRBJ2-2; D is uncertain. The V gene's germline CDR1 is MNHNY and CDR2 SVGAGI (reference sequence). Deletions cut 6 bases from V and 0 bases from J, with 11 bases between. CDR3 size: 15 residues. The CDR3 spells CASRDLATNTGELFF. CDR3 DNA sequence: TGTGCCAGCAGAGACTTAGCCACGAACACCGGGGAGCTGTTTTTT.

This clone has only a few counts. The V gene is TRBV18, the J gene TRBJ2-3; the D gene is possibly TRBD2 (7 bases). V dropped 1 base and J dropped 3 bases, with 11 bases sitting between them. Germline CDR1 and CDR2: KGHSH and LQKENI. The CDR3 spans 15 residues. The CDR3 spells CASSPQGGETDTQYF. CDR3 nucleotides: TGTGCCAGCTCACCACAAGGGGGGGAAACAGATACGCAGTATTTT.

CDR3 in amino acids: CASSQGDRDTGELFF. For the CDR3, the DNA is TGCGCCAGCAGCCAAGGGGACAGGGACACCGGGGAGCTGTTTTTT. The chain uses TRBV4-1 and TRBJ2-2; the match to TRBD1 covers 9 bases. After removal of 1 base from V and 3 bases from J, the junction contained 0 bases not matched to a gene. The CDR3 runs to 15 residues. The germline V gene encodes CDR1 MGHRA and CDR2 YSYEKL.

This clone was observed a few times. The gene calls are TRBV19 and TRBJ1-1, with D unresolved. The germline CDR1 and CDR2 sequences are LNHDA and SQIVND (reference sequence). The CDR3 consists of 13 residues. V lost 7 bases and J lost 3, with 12 bases in between. CDR3 residues: CASTGQSDTEAFF. The DNA of the CDR3 is TGTGCCAGTACTGGGCAGTCGGACACTGAAGCTTTCTTT.

A few counts support this clone. This rearrangement joins TRBV28 to TRBJ1-2; D unclear. The CDR3 consists of 15 residues. The ends were cut back, 6 bases at V and 7 bases at J, with 21 bases in the middle. CDR1 MDHEN and CDR2 SYDVKM come from the germline V gene. CDR3 amino acids: CASSRGVGGLSGYTF. The CDR3 DNA reads TGTGCCAGCAGCCGGGGAGTAGGTGGTCTTAGTGGCTACACCTTC.

This clone was detected a few times. The V call is TRBV4-1, the J call TRBJ2-5, with 9 bases aligning to TRBD2. This CDR3 contains 15 residues. J was trimmed by 11 bases and V by 2 bases; bases with no gene match: 12. CDR1 and CDR2 (germline): MGHRA, YSYEKL. This CDR3 reads CASSQPSGMSREQYF. The CDR3 region has the DNA TGCGCCAGCAGCCAACCTAGCGGGATGAGTCGGGAGCAGTACTTC.

This chain joins TRBV29-1 and TRBJ1-2, with 8 bases identical to TRBD1. Germline lookup yields CDR1 SQVTM and CDR2 ANQGSEA. J lost 2 bases, V lost 7 bases, and 3 bases had no gene match. The CDR3 extends over 12 amino acids. CDR3 DNA: TGCAGCGGTGGACAGGGCAACTATGGCTACACCTTC. Translated: CSGGQGNYGYTF.

J is TRBJ2-7 and V is TRBV13; 14 bases agree with TRBD2. CDR1 and CDR2 (germline): PRHDT, FYEKMQ (reference sequence). V shed 5 bases, J shed 1 base, and the junction held 4 bases outside the gene matches. This CDR3 has 16 residues. CDR3 residues: CASSTGTSGGSYEQYF. The CDR3 DNA sequence: TGTGCCAGCAGCACCGGGACTAGCGGGGGTTCCTACGAGCAGTACTTC.

This clone has a handful of counts. The chain recombines TRBV18 with TRBJ2-7, with TRBD1 identical over 7 bases. V shed 6 bases, J shed 3 bases, and the junction held 14 bases outside the gene matches. This CDR3 has 16 amino acids. Germline CDR1 and CDR2: KGHSH and LQKENI. The DNA for the CDR3 is TGTGCCAGCTCCCCCCCCGTAACAGGGGAACACTACGAGCAGTACTTC. Translation: CASSPPVTGEHYEQYF.

This chain joins TRBV4-1 and TRBJ2-3, with D tentatively TRBD2 (5 bases). Trimming pared 1 base from V and 6 bases from J, leaving 17 bases between. The CDR3 contains 16 residues. CDR1 is MGHRA, CDR2 YSYEKL, per germline. CDR3 in amino acids: CASSQVGSTFRDTQYF. The CDR3 coding sequence is TGCGCCAGCAGCCAAGTTGGGAGCACCTTTCGTGATACGCAGTATTTT.

This clone was counted a few times. The chain uses TRBV6-5 and TRBJ2-7; perhaps TRBD2 as D (5 bases). Germline values: CDR1 MNHEY, CDR2 SVGAGI. Trimming took 0 bases from V and 6 from J, leaving 6 bases between them. CDR3 size: 12 residues. CDR3 residues: CASSYSSGEQYF. CDR3 DNA: TGTGCCAGCAGTTACTCGAGCGGCGAGCAGTACTTC.

The CDR3 protein is CAIPRDNGYTF. CDR3 DNA sequence: TGTGCCATCCCCAGGGACAATGGCTACACCTTC. The chain has TRBV10-3 and TRBJ1-2; D is perhaps TRBD1 (6 bases). The CDR3 loop spans 11 amino acids. V dropped 8 bases and J dropped 6 bases, with 10 bases sitting between them. Germline V gene data show CDR1 as ENHRY and CDR2 as SYGVKD.

This clone has only a few counts. The V call is TRBV30, the J call TRBJ2-7, with D possibly matching TRBD2 (5 bases). The germline V gene encodes CDR1 GTSNPN and CDR2 SVGIG (reference sequence). The CDR3 spans 12 residues. With 7 bases removed from V and 1 base from J, the gap between germline ends came to 11 bases. In nucleotides, the CDR3 is TGTGCCTCTGACACGGGATCCTACGAGCAGTACTTC. This sequence encodes CASDTGSYEQYF.

This clone was counted only a few times. The CDR3 DNA reads as TGTGCCAGCAGCCAAGGTACGGGAGGGCCCGGCACCGGGGAGCTGTTTTTT. Translation gives CASSQGTGGPGTGELFF. The rearrangement uses TRBV4-2 and TRBJ2-2, with 8 positions matching TRBD2. Per the germline V gene, CDR1 is LGHNA and CDR2 is YNFKEQ. The ends lost 1 base at V and 4 bases at J; junction bases unmatched: 8. This CDR3 is built from 17 residues.